This TCR beta chain was obtained from a study of regulatory T cells in long-lasting Graves disease. Arm-PCR with iRepertoire HTBI primers amplified the CDR3 regions for these TCR beta libraries. TCRdb itself ran the multiplex PCR reads through MiXCR, one entry per CDR3 protein. The table records approximately 350,000 distinct CDR3 sequences, roughly 24% of them present only once. The CDR3 has 16 residues. Germline CDR1 is DFQATT and CDR2 is SNEGSKA (reference sequence). V lost 3 bases, J lost 7 bases, and 16 bases stayed unmatched. This clonotype was observed many times. As to time point: persistent/refractory GD, antithyroid drugs over 5 years with positive TRAb. PBMCs provided the RNA from which the TCR library was made. The patients were enrolled through endocrinology in Xi'an, China. EDTA tubes were used for drawing nine milliliters of peripheral blood.

This clonotype was obtained from a woman in her thirties or forties with Graves disease. The genes are TRBV20-1 and TRBJ2-7, with TRBD1 matching over 9 bases. The material sequenced was peripheral blood mononuclear cells (PBMCs), taken when the disease was refractory, from a patient treated with antithyroid drugs. In nucleotides, the CDR3 is TGCAGTGCTAGCGAAAACAGGGGGCAAATAGTCTGGGAGCAGTACTTC. This translates into CSASENRGQIVWEQYF.